The clone carrying this TCR beta chain has ten or more counts. The target antigen is unknown. V lost 1 base to trimming and J lost 5 bases; unmatched junction nucleotides: 4. The CDR3 is 15 residues long. Germline-derived CDR1 and CDR2 are MGHDK and SYGVNS. Synthesis of cDNA was accomplished via 5'RACE employing 10-nucleotide random UMIs. TCRdb passed the 5' RACE reads through MiXCR, listing each CDR3 protein once. The sample includes tens of thousands of distinct CDR3 sequences, approximately 12% seen only once; the top ten take roughly 3.9%. Time point here: technical triplicate 1. Unsorted libraries used 2 million PBMCs kept at -80 degrees C. The data were obtained in a study of neurological immune-mediated disorders. The study, taken as a whole, reports: HTLV-1-associated myelopathy had the most TCR clonal expansion, whereas multiple sclerosis had the least (lower than in healthy controls). Private repertoires in all groups were suggested by the finding that expanded clones across subjects shared no CDR3 amino acid sequences.

The TCR originated in a man between 60 and 75 years old with HTLV-1-associated myelopathy (HAM/TSP). This chain links TRBV25-1 with TRBJ1-4, with 7 positions matching TRBD1. Sequencing used PBMCs. The CDR3: CASSESGGRNEKLFF. CDR3 bases: TGTGCCAGCAGTGAATCAGGGGGGAGAAATGAAAAACTGTTTTTT.